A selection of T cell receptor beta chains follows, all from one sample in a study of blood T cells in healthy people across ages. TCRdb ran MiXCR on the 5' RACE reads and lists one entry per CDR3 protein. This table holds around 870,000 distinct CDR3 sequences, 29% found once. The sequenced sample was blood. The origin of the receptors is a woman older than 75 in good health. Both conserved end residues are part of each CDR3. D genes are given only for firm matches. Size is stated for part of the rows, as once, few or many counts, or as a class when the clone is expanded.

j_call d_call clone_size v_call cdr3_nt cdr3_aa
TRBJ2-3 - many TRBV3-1 TGTGCCAGCAGCCAAGTGGGACACGGCACAGATACGCAGTATTTT CASSQVGHGTDTQYF
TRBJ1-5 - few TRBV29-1 TGCAGCGTGGAACAGGGAAACGGTCAGCCCCAGCATTTT CSVEQGNGQPQHF
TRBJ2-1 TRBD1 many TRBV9 TGTGCCAGCAGCATCTCCGGGACAGTCTACAATGAGCAGTTCTTC CASSISGTVYNEQFF
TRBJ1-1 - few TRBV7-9 TGTGCCAGCAGCTCCAGGGTTGGGGCTTTCTTT CASSSRVGAFF
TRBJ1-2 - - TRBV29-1 TGCGGCGTGCCTACAGGGTCCAAGGTTGGCCACACCTTC CGVPTGSKVGHTF
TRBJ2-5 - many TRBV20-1 TGCAGTGCTAGAGTCCCATGGGCGGGGAGGGAGACCCAGTACTTC CSARVPWAGRETQYF
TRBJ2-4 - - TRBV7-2 TGTGCCAGCAGCTTGGGGTTAAGAAAAAACATTCAGTACTTC CASSLGLRKNIQYF
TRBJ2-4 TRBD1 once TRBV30 TGTGCCTGGAGTGGGACAGGGAACAAAAACATTCAGTACTTC CAWSGTGNKNIQYF
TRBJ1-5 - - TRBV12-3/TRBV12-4 TGTGCCAGCAGTTTAATGGGGCTGGCCCAGCATTTT CASSLMGLAQHF
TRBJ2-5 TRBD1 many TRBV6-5 TGTGCCAGCAGCCGCGGGGGACAGGGGGTAGAGACCCAGTACTTC CASSRGGQGVETQYF
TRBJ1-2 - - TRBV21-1 TGTGCCAGCAGCAAAGAGGGTAAGGGAATTCCCTATGGCTACACCTTC CASSKEGKGIPYGYTF
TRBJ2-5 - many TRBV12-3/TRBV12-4 TGTGCCAGCAGTTTTTATCGTCGGGAGACCCAGTACTTC CASSFYRRETQYF
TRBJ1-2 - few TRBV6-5 TGTGCCAGCAGTTACTCCGGGGGCGTCGCATATGGCTACACCTTC CASSYSGGVAYGYTF
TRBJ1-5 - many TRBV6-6 TGTGCCAGCTCGAACAGGGTTGGTGATCAGCCCCAGCATTTT CASSNRVGDQPQHF
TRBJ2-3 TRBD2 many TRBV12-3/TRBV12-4 TGTGCCAGCAGCCCGTGGCTAGCGGGGACAGATACGCAGTATTTT CASSPWLAGTDTQYF
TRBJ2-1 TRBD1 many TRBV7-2 TGTGCCAGCAGCTTAGAAGGCAGGGGGCGGAATGAGCAGTTCTTC CASSLEGRGRNEQFF
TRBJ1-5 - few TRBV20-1 TGCAGTGCTAGAGCGTCGGGGGTTTTTGGCAATCAGCCCCAGCATTTT CSARASGVFGNQPQHF
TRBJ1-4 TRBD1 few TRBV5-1 TGCGCCAGCAGCTTAACAGGGGCTACTGAAAAACTGTTTTTT CASSLTGATEKLFF
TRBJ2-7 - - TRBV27 TGTGCCAGCAGGGGAGCAACCTACGAGCAGTACTTC CASRGATYEQYF
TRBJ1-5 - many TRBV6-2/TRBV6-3 TGTGCCAGCAGTTACTCGGGCAGCAATCAGCCCCAGCATTTT CASSYSGSNQPQHF